This passage covers 30 T cell receptor beta chains from one sample sequenced in a study of blood T cell repertoires in COVID-19. Some clones are missing from TCRdb's copy, which holds only in-frame ones; the method was immunoSEQ multiplex PCR. The data contain 300,000 to 400,000 clones, approximately 88% of them seen just once; the ten biggest clones take up 4%. Source material: peripheral blood. The receptors come from a woman aged 50 to 60 with active or convalescent COVID-19.

V gene TRBV6-5 combines with J gene TRBJ2-5, with D uncertain. With 7 bases removed from V and 0 bases from J, the gap between germline ends came to 9 bases. Germline V gene sequence: CDR1 MNHEY, CDR2 SVGAGI. The CDR3 has 13 amino acids. CDR3 in amino acids: CASTHRDQETQYF. CDR3 DNA: TGTGCCAGCACCCACCGGGACCAAGAGACCCAGTACTTC.

The CDR3 reads CASRRGSGNTIYF. The CDR3 DNA reads as TGTGCCAGTCGAAGGGGTTCTGGAAACACCATATATTTT. The chain combines TRBV27 with TRBJ1-3; D perhaps matches TRBD1 (5 bases). The CDR3 runs to 13 residues. Germline CDR1 and CDR2: MNHEY and SMNVEV (reference sequence). V was clipped by 9 bases and J by 1 base, with 10 bases between them.

The chain uses TRBV9 and TRBJ2-1; 12 bases line up with TRBD2. The CDR3 spans 18 residues. V lost 2 bases to trimming and J lost 8 bases; unmatched junction nucleotides: 14. The germline V gene encodes CDR1 SGDLS and CDR2 YYNGEE. This CDR3 reads CASSVNLAGGVLVDEQFF. Here the CDR3 DNA reads TGTGCCAGCAGCGTTAACCTAGCGGGAGGGGTACTGGTCGATGAGCAGTTCTTC.

The CDR3 is CASSLRGLAGETQYF. CDR3 sequence (DNA): TGTGCCAGCAGCTTGAGGGGACTAGCGGGAGAGACCCAGTACTTC. The chain employs TRBV5-4 and TRBJ2-5, with TRBD2 identical over 12 bases. Germline CDR1 reads SGHNT; CDR2 reads YYREEE (reference sequence). Trimming took 1 base from V and 4 from J; bases not matched to a gene: 2. The CDR3 length is 15 residues.

The V and J genes are TRBV7-8 and TRBJ2-1; TRBD2 might be the D (7 bases). This CDR3 spans 17 amino acids. Between the trimmed V and J ends, which lost 3 bases and 4 bases, there was a span of 19 bases. Germline CDR1 is SGHVS and CDR2 is FQNEAQ. The CDR3 sequence: CASSFAWGGAVYNEQFF. The CDR3 DNA follows: TGTGCCAGCAGCTTCGCCTGGGGGGGGGCCGTATACAATGAGCAGTTCTTC.

This chain uses TRBV24-1 with TRBJ2-7, with D maybe TRBD1 (6 bases). The CDR3 loop spans 14 amino acids. Trimming pared 4 bases from V and 5 bases from J, leaving 14 bases between. Germline V gene lookup returns CDR1 KGHDR and CDR2 SFDVKD. The CDR3 DNA is TGTGCCACCAGTGAGGAAAGCAGGGGCCACGAGCAGTACTTC. This translates into CATSEESRGHEQYF.

The chain combines TRBV28 with TRBJ1-1; no clear D. The CDR3 runs 13 residues. Looked up from germline, CDR1 is MDHEN and CDR2 is SYDVKM. Between the trimmed V and J ends, which lost 8 bases and 6 bases, there was a span of 16 bases. The CDR3 sequence: CASDGGKYAEAFF. CDR3 in DNA: TGTGCCAGCGATGGAGGGAAGTACGCTGAAGCTTTCTTT.

A single count supports this clone. This chain connects TRBV7-3 to TRBJ2-1; D perhaps matches TRBD1 (5 bases). The CDR3 runs 14 residues. V was pared by 1 base and J by 1 base, with 5 bases between. The germline V gene has CDR1 SGHTA and CDR2 FQGTGA. The CDR3 loop is CASSLKGSYNEQFF. Here the CDR3 DNA reads TGTGCCAGCAGCTTAAAGGGGTCCTACAATGAGCAGTTCTTC.

The chain carries TRBV19 and TRBJ2-1, with 13 positions matching TRBD2. The V gene's germline CDR1 is LNHDA and CDR2 SQIVND (reference sequence). Germline trimming cut 4 bases from V and 3 bases from J; bases unmatched to any gene: 12. This CDR3 has 19 residues. CDR3: CASSTGLAGSLRGYNEQFF. The CDR3 bases are TGTGCCAGTAGTACGGGACTAGCGGGGAGCCTCCGGGGCTACAATGAGCAGTTCTTC. Using reference TRBV19 and TRBJ2-1 for the parts outside the CDR3, the full variable domain is DGGITQSPKYLFRKEGQNVTLSCEQNLNHDAMYWYRQDPGQGLRLIYYSQIVNDFQKGDIAEGYSVSREKKESFPLTVTSAQKNPTAFYLCASSTGLAGSLRGYNEQFFGPGTRLTVL.

The chain is built from TRBV7-9 and TRBJ2-7, with 7 positions matching TRBD1. Germline CDR1 SEHNR, CDR2 FQNEAQ (reference sequence). Germline trimming cut 5 bases from V and 5 bases from J; bases unmatched to any gene: 6. The CDR3 has 13 amino acids. CDR3 loop: CASSPGTENEQYF. The CDR3 nucleotides are TGTGCCAGCAGCCCCGGGACAGAAAACGAGCAGTACTTC.

This clone appeared a few times. This rearrangement joins TRBV7-9 to TRBJ2-4; maybe TRBD2 (5 bases). The CDR3 contains 14 residues. V was trimmed by 1 base and J by 10 bases, leaving 14 bases between them. Germline CDR1 is SEHNR and CDR2 is FQNEAQ (reference sequence). This chain's CDR3 is CASSLGATWEIQYF. In DNA form, the CDR3 reads TGTGCCAGCAGCTTAGGGGCTACGTGGGAGATTCAGTACTTC.

This clone was counted once. The rearrangement uses TRBV19 and TRBJ2-7, with 8 bases fitting TRBD2. Germline-derived CDR1 and CDR2 are LNHDA and SQIVND (reference sequence). The CDR3 covers 17 residues. Trimming removed 3 bases from V and 3 bases from J; junction bases left unmatched: 13. The CDR3 bases are TGTGCCAGTAGTATCTGGACTAGCCAGACGAGCGTCTACGAGCAGTACTTC. This sequence encodes CASSIWTSQTSVYEQYF.

This clone was recorded at least ten times. The chain employs TRBV7-9 and TRBJ2-7; 10 nucleotides match TRBD2. The CDR3 totals 18 residues. The trim removed 1 base at V and 0 bases at J, leaving 9 bases unmatched. Germline values: CDR1 SEHNR, CDR2 FQNEAQ (reference sequence). The CDR3 spells CASSLDQSGRASSYEQYF. CDR3 nucleotides: TGTGCCAGCAGCTTAGATCAGAGCGGGAGGGCCTCCTCCTACGAGCAGTACTTC.

The V and J genes are TRBV5-8 and TRBJ1-2, with D hard to call. Trimming shortened V by 4 bases and J by 2 bases, and 18 bases separated the two germline ends. This CDR3 is built from 16 residues. Germline CDR1 reads SGHTS; CDR2 reads YDEGEE. CDR3 residues: CASSPLAEGVNYGYTF. In nucleotides, the CDR3 is TGTGCCAGCAGCCCCCTCGCGGAGGGAGTGAACTATGGCTACACCTTC.

This chain links TRBV7-9 with TRBJ2-7, with 9 bases fitting TRBD1. Per the germline V gene, CDR1 is SEHNR and CDR2 is FQNEAQ (reference sequence). Trimming at V came to 0 bases and at J to 6 bases, leaving 6 bases not matched to a gene. The CDR3 is made up of 15 amino acids. In DNA, the CDR3 is TGTGCCAGCAGCTTAGCACAGGGGGCCAGGGGCGAGCAGTACTTC. Translation: CASSLAQGARGEQYF.

The chain employs TRBV28 and TRBJ1-2, with TRBD1 matching 10 bases. In germline, CDR1 is MDHEN, CDR2 SYDVKM. The CDR3 has 13 residues. The V gene end was trimmed by 10 bases and the J gene end by 6 bases; junction bases not matched to a gene: 8. CDR3 amino acids: CATRQGAENGYTF. In DNA, the CDR3 is TGTGCCACCAGACAGGGGGCTGAGAATGGCTACACCTTC.

The chain employs TRBV19 and TRBJ1-4, with D possibly being TRBD1 (5 bases). This CDR3 has 13 residues. Germline CDR1 LNHDA, CDR2 SQIVND (reference sequence). V was shortened by 5 bases and J by 8 bases, with 12 bases between the two germline ends. The CDR3 nucleotides read TGTGCCAGTAGTCCATCGGGGGGAGAAAAACTGTTTTTT. Its protein is CASSPSGGEKLFF.

The chain combines TRBV30 with TRBJ1-1; 7 bases are a match to TRBD1. Germline V gene data show CDR1 as GTSNPN and CDR2 as SVGIG (reference sequence). J lost 1 base, V lost 2 bases, and 4 bases had no gene match. This CDR3 comprises 14 residues. CDR3 sequence: CAWSTRGRNTEAFF. In nucleotides, the CDR3 is TGTGCCTGGAGTACGAGGGGGCGGAACACTGAAGCTTTCTTT.

The V call is TRBV3-1 (or the pseudogene TRBV3-2), the J call TRBJ2-5, with 11 bases matching TRBD2. V lost 2 bases to trimming and J lost 4 bases; unmatched junction nucleotides: 9. This CDR3 contains 17 residues. Germline values: CDR1 LGHDT, CDR2 YNNKEL (reference sequence). The CDR3 DNA is TGTGCCAGCAGCCAATACGGGACTAGCGGCGGGGGAGAGACCCAGTACTTC. Its protein is CASSQYGTSGGGETQYF.

The chain links TRBV15 to TRBJ1-1; no reliable D call. Germline CDR1 is LNHNV and CDR2 is YYDKDF (reference sequence). CDR3 length: 13 amino acids. Trimming shortened V by 3 bases and J by 4 bases, and 9 bases separated the two germline ends. The CDR3 DNA is TGTGCCACCAGCAGGGAGATTTTCACTGAAGCTTTCTTT. Residues: CATSREIFTEAFF. Full variable domain (outside the CDR3, taken from reference TRBV15 and TRBJ1-1): DAMVIQNPRYQVTQFGKPVTLSCSQTLNHNVMYWYQQKSSQAPKLLFHYYDKDFNNEADTPDNFQSRRPNTSFCFLDIRSPGLGDTAMYLCATSREIFTEAFFGQGTRLTVV.

In DNA, the CDR3 is TGCGCCAGCAGCCAAGATAGCGGGGTTGGGTCTAATGAAAAACTGTTTTTT. It codes for CASSQDSGVGSNEKLFF. The chain joins TRBV4-1 to TRBJ1-4; D remains unclear. Germline CDR1 is MGHRA and CDR2 is YSYEKL. V lost 0 bases, J lost 3 bases, and 14 bases lay in between. There are 17 residues in the CDR3.

CDR3 sequence: CASSLETGGTEAFF. The CDR3 DNA reads as TGTGCCAGCAGCTTAGAGACAGGGGGCACTGAAGCTTTCTTT. The chain carries TRBV7-2 and TRBJ1-1, with 9 nucleotides matching TRBD1. The CDR3 covers 14 residues. With V trimmed by 1 base and J by 4 bases, 1 base remained unmatched. Germline CDR1 SGHTA, CDR2 FQGNSA.

This chain connects TRBV19 to TRBJ1-1, with D unresolved. Trimming took off 1 base at V and 10 bases at J, with 25 bases between the two ends. Germline CDR1 and CDR2: LNHDA and SQIVND (reference sequence). CDR3 length: 17 residues. In nucleotides, the CDR3 is TGTGCCAGTAGTATAGGAAAGGGTCGGGGTTTCGACGCAGGAGCTTTCTTT. It translates to CASSIGKGRGFDAGAFF.

V usage is TRBV27 and J usage is TRBJ1-2; no clear D. Trimming removed 5 bases at V and 8 bases at J, with 12 bases between. From germline, CDR1 is MNHEY and CDR2 SMNVEV (reference sequence). This CDR3 is 12 amino acids long. CDR3 region: CASSNQGGGYTF. In nucleotides, the CDR3 is TGTGCCAGCAGTAATCAAGGAGGCGGCTACACCTTC.

The chain carries TRBV18 and TRBJ1-3, with TRBD1 matching over 9 bases. Looked up from germline, CDR1 is KGHSH and CDR2 is LQKENI. V was clipped by 4 bases and J by 0 bases; unmatched bases: 4. This CDR3 contains 16 residues. The CDR3 reads CASSRGQGSSGNTIYF. DNA for the CDR3: TGTGCCAGCTCACGGGGACAGGGCTCCTCTGGAAACACCATATATTTT.

CDR3 DNA: TGTGCCAGCAGCCAATTCCCGGGAGCCCCCACAGATACGCAGTATTTT. It encodes CASSQFPGAPTDTQYF. The V gene is TRBV4-2, the J gene TRBJ2-3; possible D gene TRBD2, 6 bases. V lost 2 bases and J lost 2, with 14 bases in between. Germline V gene data show CDR1 as LGHNA and CDR2 as YNFKEQ. The CDR3 is made up of 16 amino acids.

V usage is TRBV7-9 and J usage is TRBJ2-7, with TRBD2 identical over 7 bases. The CDR3 is made up of 13 amino acids. V was pared by 4 bases and J by 6 bases, with 6 bases of the junction left unmatched. Germline lookup yields CDR1 SEHNR and CDR2 FQNEAQ (reference sequence). As DNA, the CDR3 is TGTGCCAGCAGCTATTCGAGCGGGACCGAGCAGTACTTC. Amino acids: CASSYSSGTEQYF.

This clone was picked up a small number of times. The rearrangement joins TRBV5-8 to TRBJ2-4; possibly TRBD1 for D (6 bases). From germline, CDR1 is SGHTS and CDR2 YDEGEE. Trimming removed 6 bases from V and 5 bases from J, with 15 bases in between. This CDR3 spans 14 amino acids. The CDR3 DNA follows: TGTGCCAGCATCAACGCAGGGGCTCAAAACATTCAGTACTTC. It codes for CASINAGAQNIQYF.

The V call is TRBV14, the J call TRBJ1-2; D is possibly TRBD1 (6 bases). CDR3 length equals 13 residues. V lost 2 bases to trimming and J lost 11 bases, with 15 bases between them. CDR1 is SGHDN and CDR2 is FVKESK in the germline V gene. The CDR3 DNA reads as TGTGCCAGCAGCCAAACCGGACAGACACCTTACACCTTC. Translated, it gives CASSQTGQTPYTF.

The chain employs TRBV9 and TRBJ2-1; TRBD2 matches at 8 bases. From germline, CDR1 is SGDLS and CDR2 YYNGEE. The J segment lost 6 bases and the V segment lost 2 bases, leaving 7 bases of the junction unmatched. The CDR3 loop spans 15 amino acids. CDR3 protein: CASSVGTGGGNEQFF. The CDR3 DNA follows: TGTGCCAGCAGCGTGGGGACGGGAGGGGGCAATGAGCAGTTCTTC.